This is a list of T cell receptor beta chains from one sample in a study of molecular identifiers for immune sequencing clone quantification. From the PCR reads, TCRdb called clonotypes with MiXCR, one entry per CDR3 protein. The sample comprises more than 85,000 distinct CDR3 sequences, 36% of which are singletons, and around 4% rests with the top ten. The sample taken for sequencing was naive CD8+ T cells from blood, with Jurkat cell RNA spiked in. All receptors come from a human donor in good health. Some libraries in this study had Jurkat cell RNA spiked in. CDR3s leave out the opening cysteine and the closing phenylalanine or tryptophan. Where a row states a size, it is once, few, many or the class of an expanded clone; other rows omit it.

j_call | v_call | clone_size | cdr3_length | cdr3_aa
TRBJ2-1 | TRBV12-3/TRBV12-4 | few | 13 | ASSLAGQGLNEQF
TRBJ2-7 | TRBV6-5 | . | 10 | ASRAGAYEQY
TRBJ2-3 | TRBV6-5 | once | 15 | ASSYRGLAEITDTQY
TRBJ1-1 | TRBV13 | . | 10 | ASSLDRREAF
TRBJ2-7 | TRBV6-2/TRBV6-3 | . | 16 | ASTFPRTGTKSSYEQY
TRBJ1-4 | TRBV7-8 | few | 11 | ASTPGTNEKLF
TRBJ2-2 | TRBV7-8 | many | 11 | ASSLLRGGELF
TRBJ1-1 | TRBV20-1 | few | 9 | SAFLNTEAF
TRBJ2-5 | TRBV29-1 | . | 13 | SVPLAGGPGETQY
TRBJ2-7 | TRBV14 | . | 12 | ASSQGSGIGEQY
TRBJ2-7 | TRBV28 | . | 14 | ASSFRQGEGLYEQY
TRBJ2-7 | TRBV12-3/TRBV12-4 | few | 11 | ASSFAEAYEQY
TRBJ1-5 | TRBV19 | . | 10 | ACQQGNQPQH
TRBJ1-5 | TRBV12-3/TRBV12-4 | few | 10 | ASTWGVQPQH
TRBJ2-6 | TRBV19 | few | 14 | ASQQGPSSGANVLT
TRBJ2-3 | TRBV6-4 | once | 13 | ASSAGTGGSDTQY